The 3 T cell receptor beta chains in this list originate from one sample, sequenced in a study of cytomegalovirus exposure and HLA in healthy donors. The PCR made use of 60 Vbeta and 13 Jbeta primers. Generated by immunoSEQ multiplex PCR, the TCRdb table keeps only in-frame clones and is missing some. The sample includes about 280,000 clones, about 90% of them seen just once. The specimen was PBMCs. The receptors shown here come from a woman younger than 30 in good health and CMV-seronegative.

The V gene is TRBV5-4, the J gene TRBJ1-2; the D gene is possibly TRBD1 (5 bases). The germline V gene has CDR1 SGHNT and CDR2 YYREEE (reference sequence). This CDR3 region has 12 residues. The ends were cut back, 0 bases at V and 8 bases at J, with 8 bases in the middle. This CDR3 is CASSLVGGGYTF. The CDR3 nucleotides read TGTGCCAGCAGCTTGGTGGGGGGAGGCTACACCTTC.

V is TRBV6-1 and J is TRBJ2-7; 7 bases are a match to TRBD2. V trimming: 6 bases; J trimming: 0 bases; junction bases outside the gene matches: 8. Germline lookup yields CDR1 MNHNS and CDR2 SASEGT. There are 15 residues in the CDR3. In DNA, the CDR3 is TGTGCCAGCAGACCCCGGGACTACCTCTCCTACGAGCAGTACTTC. It encodes CASRPRDYLSYEQYF.

This sequence joins TRBV14 and TRBJ2-7, with 8 positions matching TRBD1. Trimming cost V 0 bases and J 3 bases; bases outside gene matches: 4. Germline CDR1 SGHDN, CDR2 FVKESK. This CDR3 is built from 15 residues. The CDR3 region has the DNA TGTGCCAGCAGCCAAGATGCTGGACAGGGCTACGAGCAGTACTTC. Translated: CASSQDAGQGYEQYF.